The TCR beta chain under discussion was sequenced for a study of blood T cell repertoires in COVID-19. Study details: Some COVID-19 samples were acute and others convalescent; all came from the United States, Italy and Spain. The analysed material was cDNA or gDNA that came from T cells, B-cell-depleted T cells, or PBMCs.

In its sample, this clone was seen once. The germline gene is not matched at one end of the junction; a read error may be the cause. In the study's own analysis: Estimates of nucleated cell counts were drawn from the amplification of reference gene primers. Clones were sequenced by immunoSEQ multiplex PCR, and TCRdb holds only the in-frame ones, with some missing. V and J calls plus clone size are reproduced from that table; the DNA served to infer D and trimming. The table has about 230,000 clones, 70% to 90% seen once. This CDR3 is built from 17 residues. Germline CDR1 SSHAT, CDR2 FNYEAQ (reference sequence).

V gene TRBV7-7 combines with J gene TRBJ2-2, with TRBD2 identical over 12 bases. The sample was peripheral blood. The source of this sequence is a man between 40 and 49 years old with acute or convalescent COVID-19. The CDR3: CASSSLPSGGGIGELFF. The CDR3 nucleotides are TGTGCTAGCAGCTCCCTCCCTAGCGGGGGGGGGATCGGGGAGCTGTTTTTT.